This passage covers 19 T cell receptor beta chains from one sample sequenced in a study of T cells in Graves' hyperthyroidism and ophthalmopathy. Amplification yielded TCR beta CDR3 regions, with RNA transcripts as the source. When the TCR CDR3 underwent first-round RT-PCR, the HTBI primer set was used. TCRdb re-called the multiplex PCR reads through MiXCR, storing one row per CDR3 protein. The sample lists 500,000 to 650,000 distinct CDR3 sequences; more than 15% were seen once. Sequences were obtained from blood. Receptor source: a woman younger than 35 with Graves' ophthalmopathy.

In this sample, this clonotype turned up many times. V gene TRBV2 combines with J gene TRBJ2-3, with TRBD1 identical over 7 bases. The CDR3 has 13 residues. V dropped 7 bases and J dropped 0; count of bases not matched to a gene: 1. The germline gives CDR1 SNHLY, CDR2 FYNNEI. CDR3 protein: CASMTGSTDTQYF. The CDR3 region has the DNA TGTGCCAGCATGACAGGGAGCACAGATACGCAGTATTTT.

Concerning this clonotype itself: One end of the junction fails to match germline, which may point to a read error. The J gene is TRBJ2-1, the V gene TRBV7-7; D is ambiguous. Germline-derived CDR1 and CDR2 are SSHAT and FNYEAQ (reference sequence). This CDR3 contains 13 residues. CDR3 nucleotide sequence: TGTGCTAGCAGCTTAGAGCATTCCAATGAGCAGTTCTTC. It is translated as CASSLEHSNEQFF.

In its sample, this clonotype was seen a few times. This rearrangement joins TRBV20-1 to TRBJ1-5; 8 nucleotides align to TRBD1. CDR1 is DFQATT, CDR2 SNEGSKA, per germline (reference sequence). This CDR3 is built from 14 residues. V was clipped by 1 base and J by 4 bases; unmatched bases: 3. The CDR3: CSARVQGGNQPQHF. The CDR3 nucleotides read TGCAGTGCTAGAGTACAGGGGGGTAATCAGCCCCAGCATTTT.

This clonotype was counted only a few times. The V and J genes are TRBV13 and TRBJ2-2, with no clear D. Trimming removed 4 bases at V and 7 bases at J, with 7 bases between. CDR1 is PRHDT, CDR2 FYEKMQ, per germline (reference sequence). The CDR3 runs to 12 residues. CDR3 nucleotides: TGTGCCAGCAGCTCTCCGAACGGGGAGCTGTTTTTT. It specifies CASSSPNGELFF.

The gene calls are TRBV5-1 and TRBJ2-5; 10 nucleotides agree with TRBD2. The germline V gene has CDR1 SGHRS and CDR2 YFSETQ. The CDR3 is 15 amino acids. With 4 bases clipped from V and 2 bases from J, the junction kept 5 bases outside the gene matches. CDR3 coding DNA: TGCGCCAGCAGCCTTACTAGCGGGGTACAAGAGACCCAGTACTTC. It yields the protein CASSLTSGVQETQYF.

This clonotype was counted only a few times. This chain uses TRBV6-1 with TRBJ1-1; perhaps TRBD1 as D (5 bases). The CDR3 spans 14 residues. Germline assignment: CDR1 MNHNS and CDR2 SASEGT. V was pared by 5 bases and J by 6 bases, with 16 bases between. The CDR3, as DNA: TGTGCCAGCAGTCCCGGGGGGGGAACGGCTGAAGCTTTCTTT. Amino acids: CASSPGGGTAEAFF.

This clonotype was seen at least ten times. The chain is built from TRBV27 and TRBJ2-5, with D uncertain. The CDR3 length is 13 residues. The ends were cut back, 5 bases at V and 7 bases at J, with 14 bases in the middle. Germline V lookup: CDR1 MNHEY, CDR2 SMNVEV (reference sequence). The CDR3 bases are TGTGCCAGCAGTCGGGCCCCTGTAGGGACCCAGTACTTC. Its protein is CASSRAPVGTQYF.

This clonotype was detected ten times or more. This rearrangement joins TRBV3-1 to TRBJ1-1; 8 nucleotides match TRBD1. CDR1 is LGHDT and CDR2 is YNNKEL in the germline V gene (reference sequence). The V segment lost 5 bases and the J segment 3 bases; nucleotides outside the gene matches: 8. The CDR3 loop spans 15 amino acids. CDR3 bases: TGTGCCAGCAGCTTCCGGCAGGGGGCGTACACTGAAGCTTTCTTT. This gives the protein CASSFRQGAYTEAFF. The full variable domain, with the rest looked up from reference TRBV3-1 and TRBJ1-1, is DTAVSQTPKYLVTQMGNDKSIKCEQNLGHDTMYWYKQDSKKFLKIMFSYNNKELIINETVPNRFSPKSPDKAHLNLHINSLELGDSAVYFCASSFRQGAYTEAFFGQGTRLTVV.

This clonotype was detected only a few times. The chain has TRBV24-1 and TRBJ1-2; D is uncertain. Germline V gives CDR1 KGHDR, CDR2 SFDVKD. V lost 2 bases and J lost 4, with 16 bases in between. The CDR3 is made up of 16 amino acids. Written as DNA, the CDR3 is TGTGCCACCAGTGATTCGGACTTGGACGGACGCTATGGCTACACCTTC. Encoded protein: CATSDSDLDGRYGYTF.

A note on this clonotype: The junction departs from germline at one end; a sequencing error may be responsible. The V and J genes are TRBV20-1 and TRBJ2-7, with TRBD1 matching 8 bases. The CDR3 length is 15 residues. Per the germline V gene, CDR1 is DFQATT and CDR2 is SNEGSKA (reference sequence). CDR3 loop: CGARTGKSATYEQYF. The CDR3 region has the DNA TGCGGTGCTAGGACAGGGAAGAGTGCGACCTACGAGCAGTACTTC.

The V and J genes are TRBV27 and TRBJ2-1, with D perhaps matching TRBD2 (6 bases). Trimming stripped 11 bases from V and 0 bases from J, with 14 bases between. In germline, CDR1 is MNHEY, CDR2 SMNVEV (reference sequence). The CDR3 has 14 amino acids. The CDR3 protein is CACTLGGSYNEQFF. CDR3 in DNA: TGTGCCTGCACTTTGGGGGGCTCCTACAATGAGCAGTTCTTC.

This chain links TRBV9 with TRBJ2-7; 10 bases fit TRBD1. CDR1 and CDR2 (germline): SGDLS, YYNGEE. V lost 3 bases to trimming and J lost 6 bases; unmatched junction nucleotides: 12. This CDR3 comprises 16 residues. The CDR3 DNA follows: TGTGCCAGCAGCGCTACCGGGACAGGGGAATTTGGCGAGCAGTACTTC. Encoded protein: CASSATGTGEFGEQYF.

The DNA of the CDR3 is TGTGCCAGCAGCCCACTAGCGGGGGAAACCTACAATGAGCAGTTCTTC. Its protein product is CASSPLAGETYNEQFF. The J gene is TRBJ2-1, the V gene TRBV12-3 or TRBV12-4; the match to TRBD2 covers 11 bases. The CDR3 contains 16 residues. The ends lost 6 bases at V and 2 bases at J; junction bases unmatched: 6.

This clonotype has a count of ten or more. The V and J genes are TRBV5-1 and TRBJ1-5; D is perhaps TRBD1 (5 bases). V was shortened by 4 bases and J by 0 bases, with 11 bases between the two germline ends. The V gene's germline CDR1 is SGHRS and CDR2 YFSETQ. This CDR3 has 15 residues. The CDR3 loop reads CASSPDIGSNQPQHF. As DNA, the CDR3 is TGCGCCAGCAGCCCGGACATCGGTAGCAATCAGCCCCAGCATTTT.

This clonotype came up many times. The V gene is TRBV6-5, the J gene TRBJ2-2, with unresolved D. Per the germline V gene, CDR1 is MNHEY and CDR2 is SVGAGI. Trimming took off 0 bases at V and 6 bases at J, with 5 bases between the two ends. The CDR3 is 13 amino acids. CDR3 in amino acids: CASSYSTSGELFF. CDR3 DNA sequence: TGTGCCAGCAGTTACTCGACGTCCGGGGAGCTGTTTTTT.

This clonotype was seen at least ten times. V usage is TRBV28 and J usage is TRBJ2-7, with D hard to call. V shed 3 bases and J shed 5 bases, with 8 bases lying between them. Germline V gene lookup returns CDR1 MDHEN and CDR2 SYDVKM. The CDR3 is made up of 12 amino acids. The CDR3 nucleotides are TGTGCCAGCAGTTTCAAACCTGACGAGCAGTACTTC. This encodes CASSFKPDEQYF.

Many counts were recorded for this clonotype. CDR3 coding DNA: TGTGCCTGGAGTGTACTACCCACCTACGAGCAGTACTTC. It codes for CAWSVLPTYEQYF. The chain joins TRBV30 to TRBJ2-7; unclear D gene. Trimming took 0 bases from V and 2 from J, leaving 8 bases between them. The CDR3 runs 13 residues. The V gene's germline CDR1 is GTSNPN and CDR2 SVGIG (reference sequence).

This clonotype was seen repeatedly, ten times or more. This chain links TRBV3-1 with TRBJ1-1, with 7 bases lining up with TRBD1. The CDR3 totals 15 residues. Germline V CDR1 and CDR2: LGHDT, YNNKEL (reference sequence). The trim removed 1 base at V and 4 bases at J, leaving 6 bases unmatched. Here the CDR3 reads CASSQVNRGGTEAFF. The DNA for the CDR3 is TGTGCCAGCAGCCAAGTAAACAGGGGAGGCACTGAAGCTTTCTTT.

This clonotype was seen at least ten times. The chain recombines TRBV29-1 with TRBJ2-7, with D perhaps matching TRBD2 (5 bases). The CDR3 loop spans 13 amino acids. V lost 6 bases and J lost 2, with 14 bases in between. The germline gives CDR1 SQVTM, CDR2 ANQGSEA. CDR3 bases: TGCAGCGTGGGAGATGAGGCAACCTACGAGCAGTACTTC. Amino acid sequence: CSVGDEATYEQYF.